Below, one TCR beta chain is given with its context. This specimen belongs to a study of T-cell memory formation after mild COVID-19. The CDR3 sequence is 16 residues long. V lost 6 bases, J lost 1 base, and 18 bases lay in between. Germline V gene sequence: CDR1 MNHEY, CDR2 SVGEGT. From the 5' RACE reads, TCRdb called clonotypes with MiXCR, one entry per CDR3 protein. Found here are 430,000 or so distinct CDR3 sequences, approximately 23% of them singletons; the top ten hold roughly an eighth. The receptor comes from an adult woman who had mild COVID-19 (a few samples of this study predate the infection). Cell type and time point are not known. Sequencing input: PBMCs or a T cell subset sorted from them (not recorded which). The J gene is TRBJ1-1, the V gene TRBV6-2 or TRBV6-3, with D possibly matching TRBD1 (5 bases). The CDR3 DNA follows: TGTGCCAGCAGCCCGGTTCTGGGACGGAGGAACACTGAAGCTTTCTTT. Translating gives CASSPVLGRRNTEAFF.